This TCR beta chain was recorded in a study of regulatory T cells. Study results and limitations: Patient CD8+ T cells trended toward lower Shannon entropy than controls.

Every patient with CD3G deficiency had evidence of autoimmunity. The primer mix had 52 TRBV and 13 TRBJ primers. Repertoires were generated with immunoSEQ multiplex PCR, while TCRdb's copy carries only in-frame clones and drops some. The sample lists 20,000 to 25,000 clones; roughly 93% were seen once. This clone is a singleton in its sample. Its antigen is currently unknown. The TCR originated in a child aged 2-15 years with CD3G deficiency. Sequencing used CD8+ T cells sorted from blood.

The CDR3 DNA is TGTGCCAGCAGTTCCCTAGCGGGATATGGTGAGCAGTACTTC. It codes for CASSSLAGYGEQYF. The J gene is TRBJ2-7, the V gene TRBV28; TRBD2 matches at 9 bases. CDR1 and CDR2 from the germline V gene are MDHEN and SYDVKM. The CDR3 runs to 14 residues. The ends lost 4 bases at V and 7 bases at J; junction bases unmatched: 8.